Presented here are 14 T cell receptor beta chains from one specimen sequenced in a study of technical replicates of blood from a handful of donors (dated by TCRdb to 2017 to 2019). The library was made by the immunoSEQ multiplex PCR assay. What TCRdb holds here is the immuneACCESS table cut down to in-frame rearrangements. Part of the clones is not present; checked against another copy, under half of the missing clones reflect an unresolved V gene, and the others are unexplained. The table for this sample lists some 70,000 clones; 91% of them were counted only once. The ten largest clones add up to around 4.5% of the sample. What was sequenced was PBMCs. The receptor set was obtained from a human donor in good health. Some clones in this sample may be carry-over from other donors' samples.

V and J are TRBV12-5 and TRBJ2-1, with TRBD2 as a possible D gene (7 bases). Trimming took off 3 bases at V and 3 bases at J, with 12 bases between the two ends. The V gene's germline CDR1 is LGHNT and CDR2 FRNRAP. This CDR3 has 15 residues. CDR3 nucleotide sequence: TGTGCTAGTGGTTTTGGGGGGGCTAACTACAATGAGCAGTTCTTC. The encoded protein is CASGFGGANYNEQFF.

This chain joins TRBV4-2 and TRBJ2-4; 9 bases match TRBD1. The CDR3 is 18 amino acids. V dropped 0 bases and J dropped 0; count of bases not matched to a gene: 6. Germline-derived CDR1 and CDR2 are LGHNA and YNFKEQ. The CDR3 is CASSQDWTGQGAKNIQYF. Here the CDR3 DNA reads TGTGCCAGCAGCCAAGATTGGACGGGACAGGGAGCCAAAAACATTCAGTACTTC.

This chain joins TRBV4-3 and TRBJ1-1; D is unresolved. This CDR3 spans 14 amino acids. Germline assignment: CDR1 LGHNA and CDR2 YSLEER. Trimming shortened V by 1 base and J by 4 bases, and 10 bases separated the two germline ends. The CDR3 sequence is CASSQVGRGTEAFF. CDR3 bases: TGCGCCAGCAGCCAAGTTGGGCGGGGCACTGAAGCTTTCTTT.

V is TRBV4-3 and J is TRBJ2-3; tentatively, D is TRBD2 (7 bases). Trimming stripped 4 bases from V and 8 bases from J, with 22 bases between. The CDR3 totals 16 residues. CDR1 is LGHNA and CDR2 is YSLEER in the germline V gene. Here the CDR3 DNA reads TGCGCCAGCAGCCTCGGGGCGGCTAGCGGAGGGGGTACGCAGTATTTT. Residues: CASSLGAASGGGTQYF.

The chain combines TRBV7-3 with TRBJ1-1; D gene ambiguous. Deletions cut 2 bases from V and 0 bases from J, with 7 bases between. This CDR3 contains 14 residues. Germline CDR1 SGHTA, CDR2 FQGTGA. CDR3 in DNA: TGTGCCAGCAGCTTAGGAGGGTTGAACACTGAAGCTTTCTTT. Its translation is CASSLGGLNTEAFF.

This clone has just a few counts. J is TRBJ1-2 and V is TRBV27; 8 bases are a match to TRBD1. Trimming removed 5 bases from V and 5 bases from J; junction bases left unmatched: 7. The germline V gene has CDR1 MNHEY and CDR2 SMNVEV (reference sequence). This CDR3 spans 14 amino acids. The CDR3: CASSGRGPGYGYTF. As DNA, the CDR3 is TGTGCCAGCAGTGGCAGGGGGCCTGGATATGGCTACACCTTC.

The V gene is TRBV6-1, the J gene TRBJ2-3, with 8 bases matching TRBD2. Germline loops: CDR1 MNHNS, CDR2 SASEGT. The CDR3 is 15 amino acids. After removal of 6 bases from V and 2 bases from J, the junction contained 7 bases not matched to a gene. CDR3 sequence (DNA): TGTGCCAGCAGGGGGCGGGGGGACCCCACAGATACGCAGTATTTT. This codes for CASRGRGDPTDTQYF.

This chain connects TRBV6-5 to TRBJ2-7; TRBD2 is a possible D gene (6 bases). The V end lost 0 bases, the J end lost 4 bases, and 13 bases lay between the germline ends. Germline lookup yields CDR1 MNHEY and CDR2 SVGAGI. CDR3 length: 15 amino acids. This CDR3 is CASSYSEAGSYEQYF. As DNA, the CDR3 is TGTGCCAGCAGTTACTCGGAGGCGGGATCTTACGAGCAGTACTTC.

This chain uses TRBV5-1 with TRBJ2-1; 10 bases agree with TRBD1. CDR3 size: 17 residues. Germline V gene lookup returns CDR1 SGHRS and CDR2 YFSETQ. J gave up 4 bases and V 4 bases, and 11 bases lay outside the gene matches. In DNA, the CDR3 is TGCGCCAGCAGCCCGGACAGGGGGACTAACACTTACAATGAGCAGTTCTTC. Translating it yields CASSPDRGTNTYNEQFF.

This rearrangement joins TRBV19 to TRBJ1-5; maybe TRBD1 (6 bases). Trimming removed 7 bases at V and 5 bases at J, with 15 bases between. The CDR3 is made up of 14 amino acids. Germline V gene data show CDR1 as LNHDA and CDR2 as SQIVND (reference sequence). CDR3 in amino acids: CASTPRGGDQPQHF. In DNA form, the CDR3 reads TGTGCCAGTACCCCTAGGGGGGGCGATCAGCCCCAGCATTTT.

V is TRBV6-5 and J is TRBJ2-2, with 7 bases fitting TRBD1. V shed 0 bases, J shed 4 bases, and the junction held 5 bases outside the gene matches. Germline V gene sequence: CDR1 MNHEY, CDR2 SVGAGI. The CDR3 is made up of 16 amino acids. The CDR3 DNA reads TGTGCCAGCAGTTACTCGGTCGACAGGGCCACCGGGGAGCTGTTTTTT. This translates into CASSYSVDRATGELFF.

The CDR3 sequence is CASSVDQRDPRGGANVLTF. CDR3 in DNA: TGTGCCAGCAGCGTAGACCAGCGGGACCCACGAGGTGGGGCCAACGTCCTGACTTTC. The chain links TRBV9 to TRBJ2-6, with 7 bases that match TRBD2. Unmatched junction bases numbered 12, after V lost 0 bases and J lost 3 bases. CDR3 length: 19 amino acids. The germline gives CDR1 SGDLS, CDR2 YYNGEE. Looking up the rest from reference TRBV9 and TRBJ2-6 gives the full variable domain: DSGVTQTPKHLITATGQRVTLRCSPRSGDLSVYWYQQSLDQGLQFLIQYYNGEERAKGNILERFSAQQFPDLHSELNLSSLELGDSALYFCASSVDQRDPRGGANVLTFGAGSRLTVL.

The chain has TRBV7-9 and TRBJ1-1; TRBD1 is a possible D gene (6 bases). Trimming shortened V by 1 base and J by 1 base, and 13 bases separated the two germline ends. The CDR3 is made up of 16 amino acids. Germline V gene lookup returns CDR1 SEHNR and CDR2 FQNEAQ (reference sequence). CDR3 sequence reads: CASSLDGGRGNTEAFF. The CDR3 nucleotides read TGTGCCAGCAGCTTAGATGGCGGCAGGGGGAACACTGAAGCTTTCTTT.

This chain connects TRBV7-2 to TRBJ2-1; 13 nucleotides line up with TRBD2. The V segment lost 0 bases and the J segment 6 bases; nucleotides outside the gene matches: 2. Germline V gives CDR1 SGHTA, CDR2 FQGNSA. The CDR3 consists of 16 residues. The CDR3 DNA sequence: TGTGCCAGCAGCTTAGCACTAGCGGGAGGGCTCAATGAGCAGTTCTTC. This encodes CASSLALAGGLNEQFF.